This note documents a single TCR beta chain sequence. Its antigen is not known. Germline CDR1 reads PRHDT; CDR2 reads FYEKMQ (reference sequence). The trim removed 4 bases at V and 4 bases at J, leaving 7 bases unmatched. The CDR3 is 16 amino acids. This specimen belongs to a study of CD8 T cells in Susac syndrome. Negative isolation was used for CD8+ and CD4+ T cells and FACS enrichment for TEMRA cells. Random hexamers primed reverse transcription of about 0.5 to 1 ug RNA. The method of amplification for TCR beta CDR3 was immunoSEQ multiplex PCR, covering 54 Vbeta and 13 Jbeta. TCRdb itself ran the immunoSEQ multiplex PCR reads through MiXCR, one entry per CDR3 protein. Of around 170,000 distinct CDR3 sequences listed, roughly 94% were seen once; the top ten hold about 0.15%. Study results and limitations: Among active patients and in TEMRA cells, CD8+ clonal expansion in Susac reached its peak.

The receptor comes from a human donor with Susac syndrome. Sequencing was carried out using CD8+ T cells from PBMCs. This chain uses TRBV13 with TRBJ2-3; 11 nucleotides agree with TRBD2. The CDR3 loop is CASSSSGRRIADTQYF. DNA for the CDR3: TGTGCCAGCAGCTCTAGCGGGAGGAGGATTGCAGATACGCAGTATTTT.